This T cell receptor (beta chain) was observed in a study of technical replicates of blood from a handful of donors. TCRdb's copy holds only in-frame clones and misses some; the assay was immunoSEQ multiplex PCR. Seen here are 75,000 to 90,000 clones, approximately 90% observed once, and the top ten hold more than 0.2%. Per germline, CDR1 LNHDA and CDR2 SQIVND (reference sequence). The CDR3 loop spans 12 amino acids. The ends lost 7 bases at V and 6 bases at J; junction bases unmatched: 1. This clone was recorded once. The chain employs TRBV19 and TRBJ2-2; TRBD1 agrees at 8 bases. The clonotype was recovered from a human donor in good health. The sequenced sample was T cells isolated from PBMCs. CDR3 sequence (DNA): TGTGCCAGTACACAGGGGGCCGGGGAGCTGTTTTTT. Translation: CASTQGAGELFF.